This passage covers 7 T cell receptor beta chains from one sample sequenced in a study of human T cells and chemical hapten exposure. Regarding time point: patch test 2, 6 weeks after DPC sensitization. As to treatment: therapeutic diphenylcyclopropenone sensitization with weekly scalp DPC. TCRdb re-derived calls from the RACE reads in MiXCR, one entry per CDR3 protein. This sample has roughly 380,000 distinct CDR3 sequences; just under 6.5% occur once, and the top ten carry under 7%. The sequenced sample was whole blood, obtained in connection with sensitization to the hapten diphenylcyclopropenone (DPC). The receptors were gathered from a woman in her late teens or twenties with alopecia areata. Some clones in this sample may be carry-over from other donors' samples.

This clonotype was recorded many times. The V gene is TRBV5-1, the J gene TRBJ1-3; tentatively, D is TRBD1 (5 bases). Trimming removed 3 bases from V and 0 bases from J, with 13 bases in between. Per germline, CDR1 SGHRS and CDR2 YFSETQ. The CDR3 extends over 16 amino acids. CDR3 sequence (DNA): TGCGCCAGCAGCTCGCCGGGACGGGGCTCTGGAAACACCATATATTTT. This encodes CASSSPGRGSGNTIYF. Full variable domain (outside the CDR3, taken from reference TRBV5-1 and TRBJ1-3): KAGVTQTPRYLIKTRGQQVTLSCSPISGHRSVSWYQQTPGQGLQFLFEYFSETQRNKGNFPGRFSGRQFSNSRSEMNVSTLELGDSALYLCASSSPGRGSGNTIYFGEGSWLTVV.

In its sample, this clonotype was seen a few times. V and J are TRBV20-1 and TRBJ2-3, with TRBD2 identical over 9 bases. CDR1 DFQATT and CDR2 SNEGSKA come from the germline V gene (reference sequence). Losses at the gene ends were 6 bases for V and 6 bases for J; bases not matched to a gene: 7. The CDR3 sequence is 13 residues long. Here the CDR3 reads CSAPVAGVDTQYF. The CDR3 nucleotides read TGCAGTGCGCCTGTAGCGGGGGTGGATACGCAGTATTTT.

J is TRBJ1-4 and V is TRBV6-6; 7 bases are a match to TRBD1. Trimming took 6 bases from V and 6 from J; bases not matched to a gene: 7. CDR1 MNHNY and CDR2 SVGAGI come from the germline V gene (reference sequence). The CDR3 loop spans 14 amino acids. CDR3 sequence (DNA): TGTGCCAGCAGAGACAGGGCGGAGGATGAAAAACTGTTTTTT. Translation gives CASRDRAEDEKLFF.

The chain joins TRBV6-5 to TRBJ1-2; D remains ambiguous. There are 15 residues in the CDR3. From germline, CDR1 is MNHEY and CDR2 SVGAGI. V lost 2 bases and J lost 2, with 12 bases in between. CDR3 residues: CASSYNPYGNYGYTF. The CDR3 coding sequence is TGTGCCAGCAGTTACAATCCCTACGGAAACTATGGCTACACCTTC.

CDR3 coding DNA: TGTGCCAGCAGTTACAGGGACAGTTCCCCAGATACGCAGTATTTT. It codes for CASSYRDSSPDTQYF. The chain has TRBV6-2 or TRBV6-3 and TRBJ2-3, with 7 bases fitting TRBD1. There are 15 residues in the CDR3. The V gene's germline CDR1 is MNHEY and CDR2 SVGEGT. V dropped 2 bases and J dropped 4; count of bases not matched to a gene: 6.

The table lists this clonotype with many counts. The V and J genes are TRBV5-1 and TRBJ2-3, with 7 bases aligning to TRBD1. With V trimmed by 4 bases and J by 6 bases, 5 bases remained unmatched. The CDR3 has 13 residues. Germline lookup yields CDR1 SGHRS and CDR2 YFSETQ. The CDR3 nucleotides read TGCGCCAGCAGCATGACAGGGAGCGATACGCAGTATTTT. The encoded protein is CASSMTGSDTQYF.

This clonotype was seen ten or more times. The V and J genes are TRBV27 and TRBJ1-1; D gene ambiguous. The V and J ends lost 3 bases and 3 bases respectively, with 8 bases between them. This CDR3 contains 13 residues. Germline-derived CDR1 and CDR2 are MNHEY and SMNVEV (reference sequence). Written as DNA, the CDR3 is TGTGCCAGCAGTTTCGCTACTTACACTGAAGCTTTCTTT. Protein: CASSFATYTEAFF.